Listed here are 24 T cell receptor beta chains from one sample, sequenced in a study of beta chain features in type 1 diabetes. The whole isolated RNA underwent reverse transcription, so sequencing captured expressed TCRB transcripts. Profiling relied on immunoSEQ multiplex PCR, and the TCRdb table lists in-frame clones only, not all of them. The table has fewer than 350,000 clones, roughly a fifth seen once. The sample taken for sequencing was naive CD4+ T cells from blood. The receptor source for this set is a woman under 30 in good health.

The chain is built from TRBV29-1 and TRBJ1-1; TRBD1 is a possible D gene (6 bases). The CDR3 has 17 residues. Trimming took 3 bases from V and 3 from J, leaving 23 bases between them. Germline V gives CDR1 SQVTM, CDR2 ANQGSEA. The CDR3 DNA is TGCAGCGTTGAGAGGGGGACCGCGTTTTACGGGGACACTGAAGCTTTCTTT. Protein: CSVERGTAFYGDTEAFF.

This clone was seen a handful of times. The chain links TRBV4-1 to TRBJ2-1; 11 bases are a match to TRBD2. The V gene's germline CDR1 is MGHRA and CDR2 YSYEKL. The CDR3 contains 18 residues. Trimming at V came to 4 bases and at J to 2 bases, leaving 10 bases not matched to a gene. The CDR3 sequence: CASSPRTSGYRAYNEQFF. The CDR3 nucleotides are TGCGCCAGCAGCCCGCGGACTAGCGGGTATAGGGCCTACAATGAGCAGTTCTTC.

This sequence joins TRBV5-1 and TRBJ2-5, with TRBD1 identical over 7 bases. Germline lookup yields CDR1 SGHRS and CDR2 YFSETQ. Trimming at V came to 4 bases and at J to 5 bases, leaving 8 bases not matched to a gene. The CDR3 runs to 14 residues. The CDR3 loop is CASSREGAVETQYF. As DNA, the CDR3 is TGCGCCAGCAGCAGAGAGGGGGCGGTGGAGACCCAGTACTTC. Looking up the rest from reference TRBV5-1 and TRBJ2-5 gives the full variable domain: KAGVTQTPRYLIKTRGQQVTLSCSPISGHRSVSWYQQTPGQGLQFLFEYFSETQRNKGNFPGRFSGRQFSNSRSEMNVSTLELGDSALYLCASSREGAVETQYFGPGTRLLVL.

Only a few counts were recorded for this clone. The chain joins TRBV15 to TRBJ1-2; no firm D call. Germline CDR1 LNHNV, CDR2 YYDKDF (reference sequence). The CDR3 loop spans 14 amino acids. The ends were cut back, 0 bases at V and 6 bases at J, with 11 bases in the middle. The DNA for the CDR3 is TGTGCCACCAGCAGAGATGTACAGATTCATGGCTACACCTTC. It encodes CATSRDVQIHGYTF.

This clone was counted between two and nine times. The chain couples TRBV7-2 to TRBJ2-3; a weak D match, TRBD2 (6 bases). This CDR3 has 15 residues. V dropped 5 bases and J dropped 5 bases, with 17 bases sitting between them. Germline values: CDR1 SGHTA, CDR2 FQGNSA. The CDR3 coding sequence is TGTGCCAGCAGCCCCTTTAGGAGGGAGGAAGATACGCAGTATTTT. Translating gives CASSPFRREEDTQYF.

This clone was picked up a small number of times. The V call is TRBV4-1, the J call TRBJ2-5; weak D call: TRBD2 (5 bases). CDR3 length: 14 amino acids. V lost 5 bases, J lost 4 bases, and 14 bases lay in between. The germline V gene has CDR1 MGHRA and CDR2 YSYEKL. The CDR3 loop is CASSLLGTLETQYF. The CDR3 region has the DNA TGCGCCAGCAGCTTACTAGGTACACTAGAGACCCAGTACTTC.

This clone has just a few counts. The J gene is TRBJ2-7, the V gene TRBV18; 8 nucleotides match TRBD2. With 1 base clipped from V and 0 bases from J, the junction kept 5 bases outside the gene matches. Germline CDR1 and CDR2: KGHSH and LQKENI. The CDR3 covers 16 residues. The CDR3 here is CASSPQGSGNSYEQYF. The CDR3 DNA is TGTGCCAGCTCACCACAAGGTAGCGGGAACTCCTACGAGCAGTACTTC. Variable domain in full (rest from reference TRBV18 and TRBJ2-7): NAGVMQNPRHLVRRRGQEARLRCSPMKGHSHVYWYRQLPEEGLKFMVYLQKENIIDESGMPKERFSAEFPKEGPSILRIQQVVRGDSAAYFCASSPQGSGNSYEQYFGPGTRLTVT.

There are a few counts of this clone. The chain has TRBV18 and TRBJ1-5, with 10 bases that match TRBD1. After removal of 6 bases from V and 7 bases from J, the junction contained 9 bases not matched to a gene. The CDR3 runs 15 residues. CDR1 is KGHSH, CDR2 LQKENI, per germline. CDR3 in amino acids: CASSPGQGNWQPQHF. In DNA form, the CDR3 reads TGTGCCAGCTCTCCGGGACAGGGGAATTGGCAGCCCCAGCATTTT.

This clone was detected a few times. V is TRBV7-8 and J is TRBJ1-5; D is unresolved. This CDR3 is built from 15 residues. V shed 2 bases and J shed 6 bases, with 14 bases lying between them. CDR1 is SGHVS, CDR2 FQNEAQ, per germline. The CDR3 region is CASSLRGDLSQPQHF. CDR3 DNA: TGTGCCAGCAGCTTACGAGGAGATTTGAGTCAGCCCCAGCATTTT.

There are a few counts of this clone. The CDR3 here is CASRSGTAMNTEAFF. CDR3 DNA sequence: TGTGCCAGCAGATCCGGGACAGCGATGAACACTGAAGCTTTCTTT. The V gene is TRBV6-1, the J gene TRBJ1-1; 7 positions agree with TRBD1. Germline-derived CDR1 and CDR2 are MNHNS and SASEGT. Losses at the gene ends were 6 bases for V and 0 bases for J; bases not matched to a gene: 7. CDR3 length: 15 amino acids.

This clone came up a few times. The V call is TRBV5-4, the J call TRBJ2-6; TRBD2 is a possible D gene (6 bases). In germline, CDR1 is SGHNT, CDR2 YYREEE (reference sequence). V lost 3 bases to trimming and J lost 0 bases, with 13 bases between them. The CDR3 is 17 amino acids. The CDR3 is CASSWGGGSSGANVLTF. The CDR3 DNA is TGTGCCAGCAGCTGGGGAGGCGGTAGCTCTGGGGCCAACGTCCTGACTTTC. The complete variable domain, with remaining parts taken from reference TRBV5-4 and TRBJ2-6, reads ETGVTQSPTHLIKTRGQQVTLRCSSQSGHNTVSWYQQALGQGPQFIFQYYREEENGRGNFPPRFSGLQFPNYSSELNVNALELDDSALYLCASSWGGGSSGANVLTFGAGSRLTVL.

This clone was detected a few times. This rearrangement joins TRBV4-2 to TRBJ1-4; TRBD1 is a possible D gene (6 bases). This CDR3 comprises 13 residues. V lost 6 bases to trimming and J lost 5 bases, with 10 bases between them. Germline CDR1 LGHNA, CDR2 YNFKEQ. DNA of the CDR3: TGTGCCAGCAGACGGACAGTAAATGAAAAACTGTTTTTT. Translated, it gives CASRRTVNEKLFF.

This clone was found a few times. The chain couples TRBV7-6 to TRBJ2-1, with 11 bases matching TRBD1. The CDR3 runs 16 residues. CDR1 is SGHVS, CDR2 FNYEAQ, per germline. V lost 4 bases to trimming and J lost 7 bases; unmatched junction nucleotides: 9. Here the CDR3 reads CASSSLVGDRGNEQFF. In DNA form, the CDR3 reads TGTGCCAGCAGCTCCCTCGTTGGGGACAGGGGGAATGAGCAGTTCTTC.

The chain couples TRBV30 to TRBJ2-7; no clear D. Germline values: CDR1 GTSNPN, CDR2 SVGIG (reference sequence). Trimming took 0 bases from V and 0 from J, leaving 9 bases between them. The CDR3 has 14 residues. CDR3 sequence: CAWSVSENSYEQYF. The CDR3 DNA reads TGTGCCTGGAGTGTATCGGAGAACTCCTACGAGCAGTACTTC.

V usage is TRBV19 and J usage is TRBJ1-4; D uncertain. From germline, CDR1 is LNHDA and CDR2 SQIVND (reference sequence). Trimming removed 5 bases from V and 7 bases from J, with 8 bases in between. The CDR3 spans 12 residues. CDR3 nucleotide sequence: TGTGCCAGTAGTGCTCCGGGTGAAAAACTGTTTTTT. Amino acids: CASSAPGEKLFF. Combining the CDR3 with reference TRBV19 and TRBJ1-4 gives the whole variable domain DGGITQSPKYLFRKEGQNVTLSCEQNLNHDAMYWYRQDPGQGLRLIYYSQIVNDFQKGDIAEGYSVSREKKESFPLTVTSAQKNPTAFYLCASSAPGEKLFFGSGTQLSVL.

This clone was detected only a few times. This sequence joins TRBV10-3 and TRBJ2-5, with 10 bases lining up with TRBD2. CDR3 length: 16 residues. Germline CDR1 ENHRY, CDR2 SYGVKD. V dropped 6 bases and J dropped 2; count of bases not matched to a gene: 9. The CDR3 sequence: CAIRGAGGTGQETQYF. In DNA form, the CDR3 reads TGTGCCATCAGAGGAGCGGGGGGGACTGGTCAAGAGACCCAGTACTTC.

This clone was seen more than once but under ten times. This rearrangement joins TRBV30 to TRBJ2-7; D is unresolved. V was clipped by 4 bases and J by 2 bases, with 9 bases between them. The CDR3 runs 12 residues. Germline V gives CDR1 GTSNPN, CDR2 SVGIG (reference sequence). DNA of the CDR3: TGTGCCTGGATCGGGTCGGCCTACGAGCAGTACTTC. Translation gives CAWIGSAYEQYF.

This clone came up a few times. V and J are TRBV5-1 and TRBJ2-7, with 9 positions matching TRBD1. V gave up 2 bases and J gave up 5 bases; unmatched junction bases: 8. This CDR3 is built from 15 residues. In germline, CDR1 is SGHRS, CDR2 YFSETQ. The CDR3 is CASSLIPGQGDEQYF. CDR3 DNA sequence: TGCGCCAGCAGCTTAATACCGGGACAGGGCGACGAGCAGTACTTC.

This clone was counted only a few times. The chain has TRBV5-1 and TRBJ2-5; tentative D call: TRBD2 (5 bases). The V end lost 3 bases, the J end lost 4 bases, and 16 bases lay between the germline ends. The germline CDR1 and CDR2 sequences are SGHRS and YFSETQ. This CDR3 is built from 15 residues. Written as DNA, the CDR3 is TGCGCCAGCAGCTGGTCACCTACTAGAGGAGAGACCCAGTACTTC. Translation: CASSWSPTRGETQYF.

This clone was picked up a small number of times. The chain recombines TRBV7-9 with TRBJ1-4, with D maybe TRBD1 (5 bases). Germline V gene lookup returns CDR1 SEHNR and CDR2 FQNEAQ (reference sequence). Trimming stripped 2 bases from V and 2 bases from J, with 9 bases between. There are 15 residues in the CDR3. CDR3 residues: CASSLTAGTNEKLFF. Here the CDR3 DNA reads TGTGCCAGCAGCTTAACGGCAGGGACTAATGAAAAACTGTTTTTT.

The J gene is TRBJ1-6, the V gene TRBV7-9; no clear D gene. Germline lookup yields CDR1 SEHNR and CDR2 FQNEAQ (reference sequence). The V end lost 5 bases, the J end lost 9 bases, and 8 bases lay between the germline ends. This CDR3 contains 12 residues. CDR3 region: CASSLLGSPLHF. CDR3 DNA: TGTGCCAGCAGCCTTCTCGGTTCACCCCTCCACTTT.

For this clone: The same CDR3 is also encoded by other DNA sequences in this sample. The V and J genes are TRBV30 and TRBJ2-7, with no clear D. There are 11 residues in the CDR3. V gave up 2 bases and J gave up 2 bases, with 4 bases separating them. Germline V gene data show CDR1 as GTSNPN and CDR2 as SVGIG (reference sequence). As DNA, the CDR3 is TGTGCCTGGAGTTTAACCTACGAGCAGTACTTC. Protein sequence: CAWSLTYEQYF.

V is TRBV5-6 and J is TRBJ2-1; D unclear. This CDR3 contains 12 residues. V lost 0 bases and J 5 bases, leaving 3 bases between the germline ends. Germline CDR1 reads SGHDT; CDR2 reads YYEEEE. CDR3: CASSLANNEQFF. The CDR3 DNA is TGTGCCAGCAGCTTGGCCAACAATGAGCAGTTCTTC.

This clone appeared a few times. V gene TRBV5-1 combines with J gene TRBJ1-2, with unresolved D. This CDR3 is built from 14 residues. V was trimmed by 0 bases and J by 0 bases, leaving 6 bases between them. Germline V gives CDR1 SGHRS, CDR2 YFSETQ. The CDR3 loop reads CASSLVPSNYGYTF. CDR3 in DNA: TGCGCCAGCAGCTTGGTCCCGTCTAACTATGGCTACACCTTC.